This T cell receptor beta chain was documented in a study of CD8 T cells in Susac syndrome. V dropped 4 bases and J dropped 6 bases, with 18 bases sitting between them. The CDR3 is made up of 15 amino acids. CDR1 and CDR2 from the germline V gene are SGHDT and YYEEEE. Random hexamers primed reverse transcription of 0.5 to 1 ug RNA. Via MiXCR, TCRdb re-called the immunoSEQ multiplex PCR reads, giving one row per CDR3 protein. Counted here are about 240,000 distinct CDR3 sequences, approximately 95% occurring once; the ten biggest clones make up approximately 0.1%. This rearrangement joins TRBV5-6 to TRBJ2-3; the D gene is possibly TRBD2 (6 bases). This TCR was recovered from a human donor with Susac syndrome. Material: CD4+ T cells from PBMCs. The CDR3 DNA follows: TGTGCCAGCAGCCCTAGCGCCCAACTGAGGGATACGCAGTATTTT. This sequence encodes CASSPSAQLRDTQYF.